This paragraph covers one T cell receptor (beta chain) sequence. The clone's antigen remains unknown. No much larger clone exists at a distance of one base, and base qualities are not known. This specimen belongs to a study of prognosis after radiotherapy for stage I lung cancer (dated by TCRdb to the early 2020s). About the full investigation: Between early 2018 and early 2019, about 19 stage I NSCLC patients were enrolled in Nanjing, China. Oligometastatic NSCLC after surgical resection of the primary tumor was present in 4 to 6 patients, while newly diagnosed primary stage I lung tumors were present in around 15. Every patient was deemed medically inoperable, about a dozen because of comorbidities and more than five because they refused surgery. The cohort included over 10 men and over 5 women, with a median age of approximately 75 years and a range of about 53 to 90 years. Squamous cell carcinoma histology was identified in seven patients, and adenocarcinoma histology was identified in more than ten patients. SBRT was given in 3 to 5 fractions with a biologically effective dose of at least 100 Gy, using image-guided IMRT or VMAT. No patient received concurrent therapy alongside SBRT. Distant metastases were developed by four of the 19 patients after SBRT, at a median of 7 months, whereas no significant progression was observed in the other 15 patients. Peripheral blood TCR beta repertoires were profiled in stage I NSCLC patients before and after stereotactic body radiotherapy, and the repertoires were related to distant failure. A total of around 40 blood samples from some 20 patients were sequenced, with one sample obtained before and one obtained after SBRT for each patient.

The full study reports these points: Post-SBRT Shannon entropy and its change from baseline were lower in patients who developed distant metastases; baseline Shannon entropy was not associated with metastases. The small cohort and short follow-up limited the study, so independent validation of the findings is needed. No determination of tumor specificity was made for expanded TCR clones. Unique TCR clone counts fell after SBRT (median about 10,000 before versus roughly 6,200 after; Wilcoxon paired P=0.011). Differences in TRBV and TRBJ usage frequencies by metastasis status were reportedly observed in two V genes at baseline and in about 10 V and two J genes after SBRT. None of the reported P values were adjusted for multiple comparisons.

Two rounds of multiplex PCR on genomic DNA were used to amplify the TCR beta CDR3 region. In the first PCR round, primers specific to each TRBV and TRBJ gene were used, and the primer sequences were filed in Chinese patent CN105087789A. Universal primers were used in the second round of PCR. The Roche High Pure PCR Template Preparation Kit was used to extract genomic DNA from frozen PBMCs. Paired-end sequencing with 151 bp reads was performed on the libraries using an Illumina HiSeq 3000. In the source study's methods: CutAdapt was used to discard raw reads that did not contain the multiplex PCR primer sequences. High-quality paired reads were merged into contigs with PEAR. By aligning each contig to reference sequences, MiXCR assigned the TRB V, D and J gene segments to that contig. To remove sequencing errors, CDR3 sequences were clustered according to base quality and sequence similarity. Shannon entropy normalized by the natural log of productive TCR sequence number was used as the measure of diversity. To get clonality, Shannon entropy was divided by the natural log of the number of unique clonotypes, and that result was subtracted from one. The Youden index of ROC curves was used to select progression-free survival cut-offs for repertoire metrics, and analyses were performed in R 3.5.3. The raw public reads went through TCRdb reprocessing: fastp at Q25, MiXCR clone calling, in-frame beta chains kept. Under each unique CDR3 protein, matching rows form one entry showing the most common genes and DNA. TCRdb, not the authors, supplied the V and J calls. The sample table records around 30,000 distinct CDR3 sequences; approximately 29% of these occur just once. The ten biggest clones cover 27% of the sample.

All patients had node-negative disease on CT and PET/CT, and none had a history of other malignancies or had previously received chemotherapy or radiotherapy. At each of the two time points, six milliliters of peripheral venous blood were collected into EDTA tubes. PBMCs were isolated by Ficoll-Paque Plus density-gradient centrifugation. Samples were stored at -80°C immediately after collection until analysis. The starting material was PBMCs, obtained before or after stereotactic body radiation therapy (not recorded which). This sequence originates from a donor aged 50 or older with non-small cell lung cancer.

The CDR3 here reads CASTTPQGTLYEQYF. At the DNA level, the sequence is TGTGCCAGCACCACCCCGCAGGGGACCCTCTACGAGCAGTACTTC. This chain is built from TRBV28 and TRBJ2-7; TRBD1 is a weak D gene call, 6 bases matching. Spanning cysteine to phenylalanine, the CDR3 consists of 15 amino acids. The DNA shown is the 45-base CDR3, in frame from base 1. The junction shows trimming of 7 bases on V and 3 bases on J, plus 19 bases between the germline ends. CDR1 and CDR2 were assigned from the germline V gene as MDHEN and SYDVKM.